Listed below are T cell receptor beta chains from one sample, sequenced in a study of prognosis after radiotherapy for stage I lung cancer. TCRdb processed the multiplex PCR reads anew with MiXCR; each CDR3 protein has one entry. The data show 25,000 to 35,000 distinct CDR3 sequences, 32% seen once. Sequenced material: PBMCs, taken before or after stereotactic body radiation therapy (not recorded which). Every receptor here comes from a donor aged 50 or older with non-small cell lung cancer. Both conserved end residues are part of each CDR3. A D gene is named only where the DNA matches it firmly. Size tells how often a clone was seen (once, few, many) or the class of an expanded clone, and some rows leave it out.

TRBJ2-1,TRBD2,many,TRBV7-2,CASSPRLAGGPQFF,TGTGCCAGCAGCCCGCGACTAGCGGGAGGGCCGCAGTTCTTC
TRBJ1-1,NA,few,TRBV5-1,CASSGEPNTEAFF,TGCGCCAGCAGCGGCGAACCGAACACTGAAGCTTTCTTT
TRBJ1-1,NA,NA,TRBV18,CASSLGGMNTEAFF,TGTGCCAGCTCACTAGGGGGGATGAACACTGAAGCTTTCTTT
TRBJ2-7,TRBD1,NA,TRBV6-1,CASSDYISGQSGVYEQYF,TGTGCCAGCAGTGACTACATATCGGGACAGTCTGGGGTCTACGAGCAGTACTTC
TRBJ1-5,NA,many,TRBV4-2,CASSPPGGNQPQHF,TGTGCCAGCAGCCCCCCCGGAGGCAATCAGCCCCAGCATTTT
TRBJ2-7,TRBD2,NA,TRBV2,CASSGSGSDEQYF,TGTGCCAGCAGTGGTAGCGGGAGCGACGAGCAGTACTTC
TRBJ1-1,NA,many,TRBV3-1,CASCDKGLNTEAFF,TGTGCCAGCTGCGACAAGGGGTTAAACACTGAAGCTTTCTTT
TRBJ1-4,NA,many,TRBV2,CASSENSVTNEKLFF,TGTGCCAGCAGCGAGAACAGCGTAACTAATGAAAAACTGTTTTTT
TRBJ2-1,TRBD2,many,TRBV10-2,CASSDGGGPYNEQFF,TGCGCCAGCAGTGATGGGGGAGGGCCTTACAATGAGCAGTTCTTC
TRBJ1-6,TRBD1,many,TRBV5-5,CASSLLRTGVNSPLHF,TGTGCCAGCAGCTTGTTACGGACAGGGGTTAATTCACCCCTCCACTTT
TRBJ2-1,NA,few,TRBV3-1,CASSPDAGPQSEQFF,TGTGCCAGCAGCCCCGATGCGGGACCACAGAGTGAGCAGTTCTTC
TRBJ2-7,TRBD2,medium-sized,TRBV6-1,CASGGGEGFHEQYF,TGTGCCAGCGGAGGCGGGGAGGGATTCCACGAGCAGTACTTC
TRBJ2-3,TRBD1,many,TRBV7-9,CASSPRGLRGTDTQYF,TGTGCCAGCAGCCCCAGGGGGCTGAGGGGTACAGATACGCAGTATTTT
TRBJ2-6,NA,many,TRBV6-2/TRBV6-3,CASNPPLGSGANVLTF,TGTGCCAGCAATCCCCCCCTGGGCTCTGGGGCCAACGTCCTGACTTTC
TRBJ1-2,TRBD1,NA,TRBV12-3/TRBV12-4,CASTSTGTGSRGYTF,TGTGCCAGCACCTCAACCGGGACAGGGAGTAGAGGCTACACCTTC
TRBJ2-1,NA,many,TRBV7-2,CASSPRPPDEQFF,TGTGCCAGCAGCCCCCGACCCCCCGATGAGCAGTTCTTC
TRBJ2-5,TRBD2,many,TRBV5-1,CASSSSGKETQYF,TGCGCCAGCAGCTCTAGCGGGAAAGAGACCCAGTACTTC
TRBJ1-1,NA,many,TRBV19,CASHGANTEAFF,TGTGCCAGTCATGGAGCGAACACTGAAGCTTTCTTT
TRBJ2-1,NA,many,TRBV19,CASSKKVRDEQFF,TGTGCCAGTAGTAAAAAGGTTCGGGATGAGCAGTTCTTC
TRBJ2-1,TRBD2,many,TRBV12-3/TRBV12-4,CASSPLAGEPNEQFF,TGTGCCAGCAGCCCCCTAGCGGGAGAGCCCAATGAGCAGTTCTTC
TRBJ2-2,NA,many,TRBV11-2,CASSLEGFGELFF,TGTGCCAGCAGCTTAGAAGGGTTCGGGGAGCTGTTTTTT
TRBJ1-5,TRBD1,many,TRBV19,CASSSRTGTSNQPQHF,TGTGCCAGTAGCAGTCGGACAGGGACGAGCAATCAGCCCCAGCATTTT
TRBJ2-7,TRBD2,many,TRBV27,CASNKLAGGPTREQYF,TGTGCCAGCAACAAACTAGCGGGGGGACCCACTAGGGAGCAGTACTTC
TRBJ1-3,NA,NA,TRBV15,CVTTITRVNTIYF,TGTGTCACCACGATAACTCGCGTAAACACCATATATTTT
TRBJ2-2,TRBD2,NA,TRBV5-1,CASSSSGTGELFF,TGCGCCAGCAGCTCTAGCGGGACCGGGGAGCTGTTTTTT
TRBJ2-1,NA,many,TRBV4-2,CASSQETRGWDEQFF,TGTGCCAGCAGCCAAGAAACTAGGGGTTGGGATGAGCAGTTCTTC
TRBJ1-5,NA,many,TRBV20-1,CSARGGAPNQPQHF,TGCAGTGCTAGAGGAGGCGCACCAAATCAGCCCCAGCATTTT
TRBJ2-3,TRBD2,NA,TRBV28,CASSSIAGVKADTQYF,TGTGCCAGCTCCAGTATCGCGGGAGTGAAGGCAGATACGCAGTATTTT
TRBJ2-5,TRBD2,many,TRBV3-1,CASSHAWAGEQETQYF,TGTGCCAGCAGCCACGCATGGGCGGGAGAGCAAGAGACCCAGTACTTC
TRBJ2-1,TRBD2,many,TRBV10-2,CASSEGGTSGSKDEQFF,TGCGCCAGCAGTGAAGGCGGGACTAGCGGGAGTAAGGATGAGCAGTTCTTC
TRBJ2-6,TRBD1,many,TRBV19,CASSIRTGAAGANVLTF,TGTGCCAGTAGTATTAGGACAGGGGCCGCTGGGGCCAACGTCCTGACTTTC
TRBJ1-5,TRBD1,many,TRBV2,CASNEGWQTGGNQPQHF,TGTGCCAGCAATGAGGGATGGCAGACAGGGGGCAATCAGCCCCAGCATTTT
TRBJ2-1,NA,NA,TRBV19,CASSIGPLEGNEQFF,TGTGCCAGTAGTATCGGACCCCTGGAGGGCAATGAGCAGTTCTTC
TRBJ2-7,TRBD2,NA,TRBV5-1,CASSPLVSGGSYEQYF,TGCGCCAGCAGCCCCTTGGTATCGGGAGGATCCTACGAGCAGTACTTC
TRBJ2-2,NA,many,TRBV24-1,CATSESQRVAGELFF,TGTGCCACCTCTGAGAGCCAGCGGGTAGCCGGGGAGCTGTTTTTT
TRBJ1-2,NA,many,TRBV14,CASSPQYDYGYTF,TGTGCCAGCAGCCCTCAGTATGACTATGGCTACACCTTC
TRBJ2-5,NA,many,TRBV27,CASSLVSAGSGETQYF,TGTGCCAGCAGTTTAGTGTCGGCGGGAAGCGGCGAGACCCAGTACTTC
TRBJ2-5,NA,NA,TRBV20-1,CSARWPSTGDQYF,TGCAGTGCACGGTGGCCGAGCACGGGGGACCAGTACTTC
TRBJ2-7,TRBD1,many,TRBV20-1,CSARDRGQFSYGQYF,TGCAGTGCTAGAGATCGGGGACAGTTCTCCTACGGGCAGTACTTC
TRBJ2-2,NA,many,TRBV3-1,CASSLGESTGELFF,TGTGCCAGCAGCCTCGGCGAGAGCACCGGGGAGCTGTTTTTT
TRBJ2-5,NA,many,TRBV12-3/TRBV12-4,CASSLLVRETQYF,TGTGCCAGCAGTTTATTAGTAAGGGAGACCCAGTACTTC
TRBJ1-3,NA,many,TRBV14,CASSSAGGGRSVISGNTIYF,TGTGCCAGCAGCTCCGCTGGGGGGGGGCGAAGCGTTATCTCTGGAAACACCATATATTTT
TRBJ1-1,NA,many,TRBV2,CASSPRPAEAFF,TGTGCCAGCAGCCCCCGGCCCGCTGAAGCTTTCTTT
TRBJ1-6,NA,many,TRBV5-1,CASSLGRTAYNSPLHF,TGCGCCAGCAGCTTGGGCCGGACGGCGTATAATTCACCCCTCCACTTT
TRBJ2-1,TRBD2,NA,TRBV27,CASSLAGGYNEQFF,TGTGCCAGCAGCCTAGCGGGAGGCTACAATGAGCAGTTCTTC
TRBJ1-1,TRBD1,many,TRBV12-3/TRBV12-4,CASSRQGARPTEAFF,TGTGCCAGCAGCCGACAGGGGGCGCGGCCCACTGAAGCTTTCTTT
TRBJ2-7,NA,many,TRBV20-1,CSASSRGRTYEQYF,TGCAGTGCTAGCAGCAGGGGCCGCACCTACGAGCAGTACTTC
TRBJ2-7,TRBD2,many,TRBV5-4,CASSEGLAVYQQYF,TGTGCCAGCAGCGAGGGACTAGCGGTTTATCAGCAGTACTTC
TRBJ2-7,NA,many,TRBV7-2,CASSLGFTDEQYF,TGTGCCAGCAGCTTAGGTTTTACAGACGAGCAGTACTTC
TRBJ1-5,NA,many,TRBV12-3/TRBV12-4,CASSLSQGTRGPQHF,TGTGCCAGCAGTTTATCCCAGGGGACCCGGGGGCCCCAGCATTTT
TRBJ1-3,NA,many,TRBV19,CASSIGGLSGNTIYF,TGTGCCAGTAGTATCGGGGGTCTGTCTGGAAACACCATATATTTT
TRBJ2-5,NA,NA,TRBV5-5,CASSLRQGGRLETQYF,TGTGCCAGCAGCTTGAGGCAGGGTGGGCGACTGGAGACCCAGTACTTC
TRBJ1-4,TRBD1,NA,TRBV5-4,CASSRNRGLATNEKLFF,TGTGCCAGCAGCCGGAACAGGGGGCTTGCAACTAATGAAAAACTGTTTTTT
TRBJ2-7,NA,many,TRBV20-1,CSASTSGHPSEQYF,TGCAGTGCTTCCACCTCAGGACATCCGTCCGAGCAGTACTTC
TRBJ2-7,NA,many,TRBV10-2,CASSESFGEQYF,TGCGCCAGCAGTGAATCCTTCGGGGAGCAGTACTTC